This paragraph covers one T cell receptor (beta chain) sequence. Antigen specificity is unknown. In the CD4+ fraction, cells were divided into CD45RA+ naive and CD45RA-negative memory subsets. Method: immunoSEQ multiplex PCR; TCRdb's copy keeps in-frame clones and lacks some. The sample has about 1.1 million clones, roughly 77% seen once; the top ten hold 0.89%. The source of the sample is a study of shared clonotypes between healthy human individuals. Study results and caveats: Represented genetic and exposure-history diversity was restricted by having few donors. Non-shared clonotypes had lower generation probabilities than those shared by all four donors.

Germline loops: CDR1 SGHVS, CDR2 FQNEAQ. CDR3 length: 17 amino acids. V lost 1 base and J 0 bases, leaving 13 bases between the germline ends. Sequencing input: memory CD4+ T cells from PBMCs. Noted subset: CD45RA-negative fraction. This TCR came from a man between 18 and 35 years old in good health. Some clones in this sample may be carry-over from other donors' samples. V is TRBV7-8 and J is TRBJ1-3; unclear D gene. The CDR3 DNA follows: TGTGCCAGCAGCTTAGTCCCGTTTTCTACCTCTGGAAACACCATATATTTT. Translated: CASSLVPFSTSGNTIYF.